The source of this T cell receptor (beta chain) is a study of CD8+ T cells in alopecia areata (dated by TCRdb to the late 2010s). About the investigation overall: The treated patients, all with moderate-to-severe alopecia areata, were enrolled in an open-label pilot trial of oral tofacitinib given at 5 to 10 mg twice daily. Tofacitinib was given for 6 to 18 months, followed by 6 months of follow-up off drug to assess delayed response and recurrence. Disease severity in treated patients was measured with the SALT score, which quantifies the percentage of affected scalp surface area. High-throughput TCRbeta sequencing was used to examine T cell clonal expansion in alopecia areata in both the C3H/HeJ mouse model and human patients. In humans, TCRbeta sequencing was performed on scalp tissue and on sorted CD4+ and CD8+ peripheral blood T cells from healthy controls and from patients with patchy or totalis/universalis alopecia areata. Patients on tofacitinib were biopsied at baseline and after 4 and 24 weeks of treatment, and several of the patients also had a later scalp biopsy. Clonality in the scalp was compared among normal scalp (n=4), patchy alopecia areata scalp (n=8), and alopecia totalis/universalis scalp (n=8). RNA was extracted with the PAXgene miRNA kit for fixed scalp, the miRNeasy kit for PBMCs, and the RNeasy kit for mouse skin. TCRbeta CDR3 regions were amplified by immunoSEQ multiplex PCR using 35 Vbeta forward and 13 Jbeta reverse primers.

The treatment or condition label of this sample denotes: oral pan-JAK inhibitor, 5-10 mg twice daily. From alopecia areata patients, peripheral blood was collected along with lesional scalp punch biopsies. PBMCs were isolated by density centrifugation and stained for CD3, CD4 and CD8, after which CD4+ and CD8+ T cells were sorted on a FACSAria. On the study overall, not on this receptor specifically: Compared with normal scalp, lesional scalp had higher clonality and more expanded CD8+ clones, particularly in alopecia totalis/universalis, a pattern that suggests antigenic drive. Unlike mouse skin, where gammadelta T cells dominate, normal human skin contains resident alphabeta T cells that get sequenced too, which complicates analysis of the scalp TCR repertoire. The treated cohort was small, with a single nonresponder, so links between baseline CD8+ expansion and response need larger studies. Tofacitinib significantly lowered scalp clonality and the number of expanded CD8+ clones among the top 100 scalp clones. Many expanded lesional clones persisted in scalp and blood during tofacitinib treatment, which may partly explain relapse after stopping treatment. Shared TCR sequences between patients were less evident than in mice, which may be partly attributable to HLA diversity in the patient population.

The library was produced with the immunoSEQ multiplex PCR assay. RNA was extracted from all samples and reverse transcribed into cDNA as template for TCR sequencing. SuperScript III was used for first-strand cDNA synthesis, primed with a 2:1 mix of oligo-dT and random hexamers. A synthetic immune receptor repertoire was used to gauge amplification bias, and whatever bias remained was removed computationally. The original pipeline was this. After raw reads were preprocessed to remove errors, the CDR3 was defined following IMGT conventions as running from the conserved cysteine to phenylalanine. To get clonality, Shannon entropy was normalized by log2 of the number of productive unique TCRs and the result was subtracted from 1. CD4 or CD8 identity of scalp clones was inferred by cross-referencing scalp TCRbeta sequences with sorted blood CD4 and CD8 repertoires. Held by TCRdb, this immuneACCESS table contains in-frame sequences only and omits some clones. Under half of the omission traces to an unresolved V gene where checked; the cause of the rest is unknown. V and J calls and clone size are as listed in that table; D and trimming were resolved from the DNA. Recorded for this sample are about 100,000 clones; roughly 56% of them occurred a single time. Roughly 17% of the sample rests with the top ten.

As to this clone: Its binding antigen is unknown. No much larger clone is present one base from it, and per-base qualities are unavailable.

Sample: CD8+ T cells sorted from blood, taken at approximately week 60, from a patient treated with tofacitinib. This receptor was taken from a human donor with alopecia areata.

The CDR3 protein is CASSPLATGELFF. The DNA sequence is TGTGCCAGCAGTCCCTTGGCGACCGGGGAGCTGTTTTTT. The sequence joins TRBV27 to TRBJ2-2; a confident D gene designation cannot be given. Relative to germline, V is 5 bases shorter and J is 5 bases shorter, with 9 bases between their ends. CDR1 and CDR2 were assigned from the germline V gene (reference sequence) as MNHEY and SMNVEV. The CDR3 numbers 13 residues from cysteine through phenylalanine. CDR3 DNA is the only sequence kept; it has 39 bases, read in frame from the first base.